The T cell receptor beta chain under discussion was sequenced for a study of T cells in Graves' hyperthyroidism and ophthalmopathy. Regions amplified from RNA transcripts were the TCR beta CDR3 regions. A set of HTBI primers served as the primers for a first-round RT-PCR of the TCR CDR3. TCRdb reprocessed the multiplex PCR reads via MiXCR and lists one record per CDR3 protein. The repertoire consists of some 300,000 distinct CDR3 sequences, with around 15% occurring once and the leading ten covering approximately 7.9%. For this clonotype: Relative to the germline gene, one junction end is altered; a read error may explain this.

Diagnoses used clinical symptoms, serum thyroxine and TRAb, thyroid ultrasound and orbital computed tomography. The CDR3 consists of 15 residues. Germline lookup yields CDR1 SGHAT and CDR2 FQNNGV. This receptor was taken from a middle-aged woman with Graves' hyperthyroidism. Source material: blood. The chain uses TRBV11-2 and TRBJ2-1, with D uncertain. CDR3 amino acids: CASSQERVSDNEQFF. In DNA form, the CDR3 reads TGCGCCAGCAGCCAAGAACGGGTGTCGGACAATGAGCAGTTCTTC.